This T cell receptor (beta chain) is from a study of blood T cell repertoires in COVID-19. Across the whole study: Whether acute or convalescent, the COVID-19 samples came from the United States, Italy and Spain. PBMCs, B-cell-depleted T cells, or T cells provided the cDNA or gDNA that made up the material.

Source study methods: Amplification from reference gene primers served as the basis for estimated nucleated cell counts. Measured with immunoSEQ multiplex PCR; TCRdb has only the in-frame clones, and not every one. That table is the source of V, J and clone size, and D and trimming were worked out from the DNA. The sample has fewer than 200,000 clones; 86% are singletons. Germline CDR1 reads SGHAT; CDR2 reads FQNNGV. This CDR3 comprises 14 residues. The trim removed 5 bases at V and 6 bases at J, leaving 7 bases unmatched. The TCR was taken from a man in his fifties with active or convalescent COVID-19. Sequenced input: peripheral blood. This chain connects TRBV11-2 to TRBJ2-3; TRBD1 matches at 8 bases. The CDR3 coding sequence is TGTGCCAGCAGCCAGGACAGGGTAGCGGATACGCAGTATTTT. As protein: CASSQDRVADTQYF. The variable domain in full, with the rest retrieved from reference TRBV11-2 and TRBJ2-3, is EAGVAQSPRYKIIEKRQSVAFWCNPISGHATLYWYQQILGQGPKLLIQFQNNGVVDDSQLPKDRFSAERLKGVDSTLKIQPAKLEDSAVYLCASSQDRVADTQYFGPGTRLTVL.